Reported below is one T cell receptor (beta chain). What this receptor recognizes is not known. The input lacks base qualities; no much larger clone sits a single base away. The entire amount of isolated RNA was reverse transcribed using the High Capacity cDNA Reverse Transcription Kit, so the sequenced TCRB transcripts were expressed ones. Deep immunoSEQ sequencing was performed on naive, central memory and regulatory T cell samples, with an average of around 3.5 million total reads per sample. After sorted cells were lysed in RLT buffer, RNA was extracted with DNase-treated RNeasy Micro or Mini kits, with the choice depending on cell number. Each cell subset was processed separately to prevent cross-contamination, with patient and healthy donor samples processed together. Using the immunoSEQ multiplex PCR, TCRB sequences were amplified from cDNA into 87-bp fragments spanning the CDR3 region. Amplicons were sequenced on the Illumina HiSeq platform. In the original analysis: PCR bias was computationally corrected using synthetic template baselines, reads within Hamming distance 2 were collapsed, and singletons that could not be merged were discarded. By aligning reads against IMGT, V, D and J genes, CDR3 length, and insertions or deletions at six rearrangement sites were assigned. Within each subset, clonotype counts were normalized to sorted cell number, after which true diversity and Gini coefficients were computed with the tcR R package. The overlap coefficient, calculated on TCRB nucleotide sequences, was used to measure repertoire sharing. Out-of-frame TCRB sequences from naive cells were analyzed as a proxy for the pre-selection repertoire. What TCRdb holds here is the immuneACCESS table cut down to in-frame rearrangements. Part of the clones is not present; checked against another copy, under half of the missing clones reflect an unresolved V gene, and the others are unexplained. The D gene and trimming were derived from the DNA, and the V and J assignments and clone size from that table. Present in this sample are roughly 400,000 clones, approximately 15% of which were seen just once. The ten top clones hold less than 0.04% of the sample.

The data were taken from a study of beta chain features in type 1 diabetes (dated by TCRdb to about 2018). General notes on the study: Mean age, gender distribution, total cell number and subset yield did not differ between patients and healthy donors. A total of 107,917,701 sorted cells were examined across all samples, and the number of cells per subset was strongly correlated with RNA yield. In the study, recently diagnosed type 1 diabetes patients and matched healthy donors were compared on the TCRB repertoires of their sorted circulating CD4+ T cell subsets. Regulatory and stem cell-like memory subsets were obtained from only 8 patients and about 8 healthy donors, while naive and central memory subsets were obtained from all 30 or so donors.

Each donor gave one peripheral blood draw, averaging approximately 0.12 L, which was collected into heparinised tubes. Using a panel that included CD45RO, CCR7, CD25, CD127, CD95 and CD27, naive, central memory, regulatory and stem cell-like memory CD4+ T cells were sorted on a BD FACSAria II. A purity above 95% was achieved for all sorted populations. Right away, PBMCs were isolated by Lymphoprep density gradient centrifugation and were stained directly, with no culture step. Samples were stained and sorted in pairs, with one healthy donor and one patient per experiment, so that batch effects were minimized. Based on the germline V gene (reference sequence), the CDR1 and CDR2 sequences are GTSNPN and SVGIG. Trimmed from V: 0 bases; trimmed from J: 4 bases; junction bases lacking a gene match: 3. The CDR3 contains 14 residues, cysteine and phenylalanine counted. The CDR3 DNA has 42 bases and is translated from base 1.

Overall study outcomes, separate from this receptor: Because the HLA sub-analyses included only small numbers of individuals, any influence of HLA type on TCRB rearrangement was left unresolved. Naive, central memory and regulatory TCRB repertoires appeared to be more alike among patients than among healthy donors. In all four CD4+ subsets, TCRB CDR3 length was moderately but significantly shorter in type 1 diabetes patients. Shorter templates might be favored by PCR, yet because patient and control samples were amplified and corrected together, any such skew would affect both groups equally. At VDJ recombination sites, patients with type 1 diabetes made fewer insertions and deleted more nucleotides, a pattern implying thymic rearrangement abnormalities. Sequencing cDNA rather than genomic DNA could over-represent highly expressing activated cells, although activation and CD3 levels did not differ between groups.

The TCR was taken from a man aged 30-40 years in good health. The sample comprised naive CD4+ T cells from blood. Reading the label with the study, this specimen's cell subset or site is: true naive CD4+ T cells. The sequence links TRBV30 to TRBJ1-1; 9 junctional bases match TRBD1. At the DNA level, the sequence is TGTGCCTGGAGTGTACAGGGGGCCGGCACTGAAGCTTTCTTT. Translated, this is CAWSVQGAGTEAFF.